The present T cell receptor beta chain was sequenced within a study of T cells in Graves' hyperthyroidism and ophthalmopathy. Study-wide findings and caveats: Most thyroid clonotypes that were expanded above 0.001 also turned up in blood.

V was shortened by 1 base and J by 5 bases, with 12 bases between the two germline ends. CDR1 and CDR2 from the germline V gene are DFQATT and SNEGSKA (reference sequence). This CDR3 is 14 amino acids long. This clonotype showed up many times. Its target is not known. Amplification targeted TCR beta CDR3 regions from RNA transcripts. Researchers ran a first-round RT-PCR on the TCR CDR3 using the HTBI primer set. Each CDR3 protein is one row after TCRdb ran MiXCR on the multiplex PCR reads. This sample has approximately 600,000 distinct CDR3 sequences, with roughly 14% found just once. Diagnoses were made from clinical symptoms, serum measures (thyroxine and TRAb), thyroid ultrasound and orbital computed tomography.

Material: blood. The TCR sequence derives from a woman in her thirties or forties with Graves' ophthalmopathy. The chain recombines TRBV20-1 with TRBJ1-5, with TRBD1 as a possible D gene (6 bases). CDR3 residues: CSARGGGADQPQHF. The CDR3 DNA reads TGCAGTGCTAGAGGCGGGGGGGCAGATCAGCCCCAGCATTTT.